This T cell receptor (beta chain) was recovered during a study of blood T cell repertoires in COVID-19. Looked up from germline, CDR1 is SNHLY and CDR2 is FYNNEI. V lost 6 bases and J 6 bases, leaving 9 bases between the germline ends. There are 11 residues in the CDR3. Only in-frame clones appear in the TCRdb table, and some are missing; sequencing was by immunoSEQ multiplex PCR. The sample carries some 250,000 clones, approximately 83% recorded once. This rearrangement joins TRBV2 to TRBJ2-7; D uncertain. The source is a woman in her thirties or forties with acute COVID-19. Sequenced input: PBMCs or T cells enriched from blood (not recorded which). The CDR3 sequence is CASSSSFEQYF. For the CDR3, the DNA is TGTGCCAGCAGCTCGTCTTTCGAGCAGTACTTC.